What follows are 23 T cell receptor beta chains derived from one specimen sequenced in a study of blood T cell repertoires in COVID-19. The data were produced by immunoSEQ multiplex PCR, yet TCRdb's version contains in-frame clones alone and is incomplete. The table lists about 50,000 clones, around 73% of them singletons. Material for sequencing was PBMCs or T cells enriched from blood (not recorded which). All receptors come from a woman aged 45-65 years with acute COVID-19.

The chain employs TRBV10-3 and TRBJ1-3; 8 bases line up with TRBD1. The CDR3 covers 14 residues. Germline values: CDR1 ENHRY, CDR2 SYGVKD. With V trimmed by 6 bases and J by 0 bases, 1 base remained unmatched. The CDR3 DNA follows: TGTGCCATCAGGACAGGGGTCTCTGGAAACACCATATATTTT. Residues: CAIRTGVSGNTIYF.

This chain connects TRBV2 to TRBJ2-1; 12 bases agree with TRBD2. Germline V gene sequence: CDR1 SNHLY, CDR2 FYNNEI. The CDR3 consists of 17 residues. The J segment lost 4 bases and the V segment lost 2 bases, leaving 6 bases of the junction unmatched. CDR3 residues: CASSESTSGGLYNEQFF. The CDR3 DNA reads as TGTGCCAGCAGTGAATCGACTAGCGGGGGACTATACAATGAGCAGTTCTTC.

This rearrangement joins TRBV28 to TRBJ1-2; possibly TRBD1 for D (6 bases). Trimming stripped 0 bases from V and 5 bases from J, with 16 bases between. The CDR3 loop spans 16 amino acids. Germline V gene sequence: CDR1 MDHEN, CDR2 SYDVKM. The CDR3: CASSLWRGGVGYGYTF. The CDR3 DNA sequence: TGTGCCAGCAGTTTATGGAGAGGGGGGGTCGGGTATGGCTACACCTTC.

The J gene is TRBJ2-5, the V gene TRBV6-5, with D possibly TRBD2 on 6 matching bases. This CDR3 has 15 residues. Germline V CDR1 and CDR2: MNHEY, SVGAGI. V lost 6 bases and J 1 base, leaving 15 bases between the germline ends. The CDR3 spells CASSSRDWSQETQYF. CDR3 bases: TGTGCCAGCAGCTCCAGGGACTGGTCCCAAGAGACCCAGTACTTC.

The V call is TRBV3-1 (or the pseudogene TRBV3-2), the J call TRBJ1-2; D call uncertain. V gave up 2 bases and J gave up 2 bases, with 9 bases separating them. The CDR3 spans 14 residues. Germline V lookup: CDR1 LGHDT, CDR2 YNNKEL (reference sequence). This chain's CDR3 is CASSQPDKNYGYTF. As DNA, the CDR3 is TGTGCCAGCAGCCAACCCGACAAGAACTATGGCTACACCTTC.

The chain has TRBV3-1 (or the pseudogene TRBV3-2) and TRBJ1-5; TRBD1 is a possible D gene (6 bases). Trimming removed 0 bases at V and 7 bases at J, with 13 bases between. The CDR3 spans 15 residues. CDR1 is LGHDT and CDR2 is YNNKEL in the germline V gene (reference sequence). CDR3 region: CASSQDGGGVQPQHF. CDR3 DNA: TGTGCCAGCAGCCAAGACGGGGGGGGCGTGCAGCCCCAGCATTTT.

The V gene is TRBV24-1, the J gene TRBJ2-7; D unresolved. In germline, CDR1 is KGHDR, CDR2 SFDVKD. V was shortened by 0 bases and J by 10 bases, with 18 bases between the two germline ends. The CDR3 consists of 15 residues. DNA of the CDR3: TGTGCCACCAGTGATTTGGTACACCGACTTGCGGAACAGTACTTC. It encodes CATSDLVHRLAEQYF.

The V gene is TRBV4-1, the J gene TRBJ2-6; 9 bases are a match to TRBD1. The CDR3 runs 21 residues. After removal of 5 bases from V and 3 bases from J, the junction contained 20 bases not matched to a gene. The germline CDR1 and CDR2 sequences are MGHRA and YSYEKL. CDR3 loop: CASSTLLLPGQGLVGANVLTF. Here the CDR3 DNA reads TGCGCCAGCAGCACCTTATTGTTGCCGGGACAGGGTCTAGTTGGGGCCAACGTCCTGACTTTC.

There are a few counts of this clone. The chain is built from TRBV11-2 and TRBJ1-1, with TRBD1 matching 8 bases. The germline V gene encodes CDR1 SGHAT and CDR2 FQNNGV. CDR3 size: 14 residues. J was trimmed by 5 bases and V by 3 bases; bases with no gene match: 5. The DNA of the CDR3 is TGTGCCAGCAGCTTGACAGGGGAGTTGACTGAAGCTTTCTTT. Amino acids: CASSLTGELTEAFF.

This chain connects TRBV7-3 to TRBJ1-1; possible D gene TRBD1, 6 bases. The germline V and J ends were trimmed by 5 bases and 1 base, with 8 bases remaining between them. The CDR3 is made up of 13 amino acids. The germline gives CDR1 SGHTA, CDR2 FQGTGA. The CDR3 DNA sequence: TGTGCCAGCAGCCCACAGGGGAACACTGAAGCTTTCTTT. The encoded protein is CASSPQGNTEAFF.

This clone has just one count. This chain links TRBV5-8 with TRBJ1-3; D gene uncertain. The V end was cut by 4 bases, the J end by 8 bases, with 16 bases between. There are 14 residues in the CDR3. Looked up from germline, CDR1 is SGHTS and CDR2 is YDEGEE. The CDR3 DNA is TGTGCCAGCAGCCGAGGGCGTCAACTCGACACCATATATTTT. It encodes CASSRGRQLDTIYF. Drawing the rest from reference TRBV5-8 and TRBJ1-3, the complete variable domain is EAGVTQSPTHLIKTRGQQATLRCSPISGHTSVYWYQQALGLGLQFLLWYDEGEERNRGNFPPRFSGRQFPNYSSELNVNALELEDSALYLCASSRGRQLDTIYFGEGSWLTVV.

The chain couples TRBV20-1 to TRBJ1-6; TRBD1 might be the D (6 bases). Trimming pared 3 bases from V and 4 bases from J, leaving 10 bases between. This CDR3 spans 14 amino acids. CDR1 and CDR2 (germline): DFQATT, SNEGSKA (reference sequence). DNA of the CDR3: TGCAGTGCTAGTGTGGACAGTTATAATTCACCCCTCCACTTT. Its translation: CSASVDSYNSPLHF.

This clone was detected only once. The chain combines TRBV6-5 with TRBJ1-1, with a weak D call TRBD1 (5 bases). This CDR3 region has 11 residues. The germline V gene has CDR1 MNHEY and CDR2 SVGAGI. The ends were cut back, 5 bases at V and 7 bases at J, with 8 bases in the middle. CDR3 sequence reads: CASSPDSEAFF. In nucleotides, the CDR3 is TGTGCCAGCAGTCCCGACAGTGAAGCTTTCTTT.

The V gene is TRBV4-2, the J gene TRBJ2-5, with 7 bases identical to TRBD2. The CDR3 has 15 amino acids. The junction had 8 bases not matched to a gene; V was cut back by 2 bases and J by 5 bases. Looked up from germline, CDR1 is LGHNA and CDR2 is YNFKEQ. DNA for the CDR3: TGTGCCAGCAGCCAAATCCGGGGGGTTGGGGAGACCCAGTACTTC. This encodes CASSQIRGVGETQYF.

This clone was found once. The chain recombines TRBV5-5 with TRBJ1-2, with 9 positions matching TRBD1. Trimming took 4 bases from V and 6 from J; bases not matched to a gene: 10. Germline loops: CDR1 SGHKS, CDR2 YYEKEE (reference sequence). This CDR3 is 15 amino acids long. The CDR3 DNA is TGTGCCAGCAGCCGCACTTGGACAGGGGCAAATGGCTACACCTTC. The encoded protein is CASSRTWTGANGYTF.

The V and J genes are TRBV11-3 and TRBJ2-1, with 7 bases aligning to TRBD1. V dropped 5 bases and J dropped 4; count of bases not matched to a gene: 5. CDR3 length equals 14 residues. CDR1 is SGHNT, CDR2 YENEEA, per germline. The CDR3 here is CASSVTGQYNEQFF. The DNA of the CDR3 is TGTGCCAGCAGCGTAACGGGACAGTACAATGAGCAGTTCTTC.

This chain's CDR3 is CTSSQDETSGGVTGELFF. CDR3 sequence (DNA): TGCACCAGCAGCCAAGATGAGACTAGCGGGGGGGTTACCGGGGAGCTGTTTTTT. The chain uses TRBV1 and TRBJ2-2; TRBD2, the table's D call, lacks a check against the DNA. TRBV1 is tagged as a pseudogene. The CDR3 has 18 amino acids.

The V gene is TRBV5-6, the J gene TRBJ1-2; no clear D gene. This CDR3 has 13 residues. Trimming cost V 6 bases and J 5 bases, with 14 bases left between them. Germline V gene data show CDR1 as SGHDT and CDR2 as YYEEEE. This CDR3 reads CASTLPATYGYTF. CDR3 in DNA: TGTGCCAGCACCCTTCCCGCCACTTATGGCTACACCTTC.

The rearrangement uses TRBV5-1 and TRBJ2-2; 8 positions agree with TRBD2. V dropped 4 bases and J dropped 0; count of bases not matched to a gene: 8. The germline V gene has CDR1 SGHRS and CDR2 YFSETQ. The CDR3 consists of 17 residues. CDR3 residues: CASSPRGGPSNTGELFF. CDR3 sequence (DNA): TGCGCCAGCAGCCCCCGGGGGGGCCCTTCGAACACCGGGGAGCTGTTTTTT.

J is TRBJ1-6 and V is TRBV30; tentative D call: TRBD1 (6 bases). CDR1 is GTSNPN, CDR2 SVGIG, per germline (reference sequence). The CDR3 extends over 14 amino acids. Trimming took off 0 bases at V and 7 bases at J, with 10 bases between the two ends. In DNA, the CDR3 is TGTGCCTGGAGTGTATCAGGGGCCAATTCACCCCTCCACTTT. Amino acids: CAWSVSGANSPLHF.

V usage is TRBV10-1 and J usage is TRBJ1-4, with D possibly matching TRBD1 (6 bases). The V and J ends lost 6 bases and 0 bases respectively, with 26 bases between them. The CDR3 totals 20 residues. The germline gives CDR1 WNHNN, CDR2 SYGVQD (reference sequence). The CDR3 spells CASRHLTPKGETSTNEKLFF. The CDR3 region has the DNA TGCGCCAGCAGGCACTTAACACCCAAGGGGGAAACCTCAACTAATGAAAAACTGTTTTTT.

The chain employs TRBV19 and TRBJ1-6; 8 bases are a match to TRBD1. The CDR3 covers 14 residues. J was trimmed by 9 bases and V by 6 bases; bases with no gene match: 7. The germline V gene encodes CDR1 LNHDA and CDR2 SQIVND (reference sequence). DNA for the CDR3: TGTGCCAGTAGACCGGGACAGGTCGGTTCACCCCTCCACTTT. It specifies CASRPGQVGSPLHF.

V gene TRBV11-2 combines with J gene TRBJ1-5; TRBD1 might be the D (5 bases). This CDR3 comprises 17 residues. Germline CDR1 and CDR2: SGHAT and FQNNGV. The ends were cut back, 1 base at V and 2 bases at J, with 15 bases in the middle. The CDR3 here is CASSLGQNRGGNQPQHF. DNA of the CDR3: TGTGCCAGCAGCTTAGGACAGAATCGAGGAGGCAATCAGCCCCAGCATTTT.